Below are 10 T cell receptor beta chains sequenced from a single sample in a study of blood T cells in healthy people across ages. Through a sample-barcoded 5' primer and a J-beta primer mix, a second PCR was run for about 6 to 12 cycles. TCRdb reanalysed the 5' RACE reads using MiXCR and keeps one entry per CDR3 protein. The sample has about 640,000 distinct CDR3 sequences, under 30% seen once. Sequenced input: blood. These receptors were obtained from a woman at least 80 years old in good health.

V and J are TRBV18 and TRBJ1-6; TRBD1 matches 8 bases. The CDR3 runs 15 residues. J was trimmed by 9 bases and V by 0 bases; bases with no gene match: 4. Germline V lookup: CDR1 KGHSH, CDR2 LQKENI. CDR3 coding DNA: TGTGCCAGCTCACCACCAGGACAGGGAGCTTCACCCCTCCACTTT. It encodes CASSPPGQGASPLHF.

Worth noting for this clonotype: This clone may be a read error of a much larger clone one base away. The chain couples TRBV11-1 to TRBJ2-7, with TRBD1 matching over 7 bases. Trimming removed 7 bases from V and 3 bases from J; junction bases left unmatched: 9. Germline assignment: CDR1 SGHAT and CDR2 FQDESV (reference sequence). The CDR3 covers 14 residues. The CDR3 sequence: CASNEPGQSYEQYF. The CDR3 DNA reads TGTGCCAGCAACGAACCGGGACAGAGCTACGAGCAGTACTTC.

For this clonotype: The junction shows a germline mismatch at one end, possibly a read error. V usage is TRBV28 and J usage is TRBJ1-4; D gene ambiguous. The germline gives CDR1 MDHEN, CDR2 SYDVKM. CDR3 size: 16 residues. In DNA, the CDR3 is TGTGCCGTTAAGGCCTTCGGGAGTGCTATTAATGAAGAACTGTTTTTT. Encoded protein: CAVKAFGSAINEELFF. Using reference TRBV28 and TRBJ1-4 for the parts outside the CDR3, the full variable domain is DVKVTQSSRYLVKRTGEKVFLECVQDMDHENMFWYRQDPGLGLRLIYFSYDVKMKEKGDIPEGYSVSREKKERFSLILESASTNQTSMYLCAVKAFGSAINEELFFGSGTQLSVL.

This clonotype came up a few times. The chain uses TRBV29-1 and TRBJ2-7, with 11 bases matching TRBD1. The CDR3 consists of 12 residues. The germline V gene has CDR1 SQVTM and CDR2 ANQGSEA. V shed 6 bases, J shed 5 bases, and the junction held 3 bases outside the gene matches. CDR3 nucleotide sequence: TGCAGCGTGCTGGGACAGGGGGACGAGCAGTACTTC. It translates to CSVLGQGDEQYF.

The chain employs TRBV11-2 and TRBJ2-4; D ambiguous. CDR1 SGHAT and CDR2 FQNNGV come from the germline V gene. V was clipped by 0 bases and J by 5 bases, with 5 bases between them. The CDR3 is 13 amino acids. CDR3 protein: CASSLDPENIQYF. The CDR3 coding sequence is TGTGCCAGCAGCTTAGATCCGGAAAACATTCAGTACTTC.

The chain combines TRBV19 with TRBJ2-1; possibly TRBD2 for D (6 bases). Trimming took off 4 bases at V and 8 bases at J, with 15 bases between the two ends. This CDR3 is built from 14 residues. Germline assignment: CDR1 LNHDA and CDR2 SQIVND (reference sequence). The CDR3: CASSKGLGRDEQFF. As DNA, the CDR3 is TGTGCCAGTAGTAAGGGACTGGGACGCGATGAGCAGTTCTTC.

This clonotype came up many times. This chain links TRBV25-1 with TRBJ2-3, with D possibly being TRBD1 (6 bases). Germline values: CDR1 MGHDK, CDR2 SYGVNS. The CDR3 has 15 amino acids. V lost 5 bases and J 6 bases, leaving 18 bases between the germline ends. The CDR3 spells CASSPERGSGDTQYF. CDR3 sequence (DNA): TGTGCCAGCAGTCCCGAAAGGGGGTCAGGGGATACGCAGTATTTT.

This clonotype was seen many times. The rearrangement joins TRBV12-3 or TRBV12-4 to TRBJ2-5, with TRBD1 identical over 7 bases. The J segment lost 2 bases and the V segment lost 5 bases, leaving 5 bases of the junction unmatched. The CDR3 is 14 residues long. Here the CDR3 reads CASSRGQIQETQYF. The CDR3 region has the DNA TGTGCCAGCAGTAGGGGACAGATACAAGAGACCCAGTACTTC.

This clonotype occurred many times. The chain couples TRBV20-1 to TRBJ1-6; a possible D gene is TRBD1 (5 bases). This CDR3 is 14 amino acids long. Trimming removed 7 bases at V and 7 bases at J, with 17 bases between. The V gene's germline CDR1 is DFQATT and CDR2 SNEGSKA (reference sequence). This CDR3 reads CSVSPGTVNSPLHF. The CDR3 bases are TGCAGTGTTAGTCCCGGGACGGTAAATTCACCCCTCCACTTT.

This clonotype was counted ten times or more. In DNA form, the CDR3 reads TGTGCCAGCAGCTTGGGCAGGATCAACACCGGGGAGCTGTTTTTT. As protein: CASSLGRINTGELFF. This chain uses TRBV5-5 with TRBJ2-2; D uncertain. Germline CDR1 reads SGHKS; CDR2 reads YYEKEE (reference sequence). V was trimmed by 0 bases and J by 2 bases, leaving 8 bases between them. The CDR3 contains 15 residues.